This T cell receptor beta chain was observed in a study of blood T cell repertoires in COVID-19. Study in general: T cells, B-cell-depleted T cells, or PBMCs supplied cDNA or gDNA.

Trimming removed 6 bases from V and 7 bases from J; junction bases left unmatched: 7. The length of the CDR3 is 14 residues. CDR1 is SGHRS, CDR2 YFSETQ, per germline. Original methodology: Amplification of reference gene primers provided the estimated nucleated cell counts. TCRdb keeps only in-frame clones here, not all; method: immunoSEQ multiplex PCR. The V and J calls and the clone size are those of that table, but D and trimming were determined from the DNA. Of some 160,000 clones in the sample, roughly 84% are singletons; the top ten hold approximately 11%. Sequences were obtained from peripheral blood. This chain connects TRBV5-1 to TRBJ1-6; 7 positions match TRBD1. This receptor was obtained from a man in his 70s with active or convalescent COVID-19. CDR3 loop: CASTIDRANSPLHF. The CDR3 DNA is TGCGCCAGCACCATAGACAGGGCGAATTCACCCCTCCACTTT.